This TCR beta chain was sequenced during a study of T cell repertoires in cytomegalovirus infection. Study overall: Evidence of both CMV infection and a matching HLA type came from public TCR beta signatures.

Whole-study results and caveats: There were HLA-C-restricted CMV-specific TCR beta clonotypes dominating the ex vivo response. Based on cumulative public TCR beta family frequency, carriers of CMV plus the relevant HLA were identified.

Trimming shortened V by 2 bases and J by 5 bases, and 6 bases separated the two germline ends. Germline-derived CDR1 and CDR2 are MNHEY and SVGAGI. The CDR3 is made up of 13 amino acids. MiXCR was run by TCRdb on the reads, yielding one entry per CDR3 protein. The top ten clones hold 8% of a sample with hundreds of thousands of distinct CDR3 sequences, 20% to 25% of them seen once. This clonotype was counted ten times or more. Its antigen is undetermined. This sequence joins TRBV6-5 and TRBJ2-2; D possibly corresponds to TRBD2 (6 bases). Sequencing used CD8+ T cells from PBMCs. This sequence originates from a human donor in good health (CMV status not recorded). Some clones in this sample may be carry-over from other donors' samples. This CDR3 is CASSYGGTGELFF. CDR3 coding DNA: TGTGCCAGCAGTTACGGAGGGACCGGGGAGCTGTTTTTT.